These T cell receptor beta chains were read from a single sample in a study of cytomegalovirus exposure and HLA in healthy donors. Clones were sequenced by immunoSEQ multiplex PCR, and TCRdb holds only the in-frame ones, with some missing. The sample records about 160,000 clones, around 77% being singletons. Sequences were obtained from PBMCs. The origin of the receptors is a man aged 60-69 years in good health and CMV-seronegative. Each CDR3 is given with its conserved first and last residue. The order of the fields is V gene, clone size, J gene, D gene, CDR3 DNA, CDR3 protein. A D gene is named only where the DNA matches it firmly. The listing skips clone size in some rows; elsewhere it reads once, few, many or a size class.

V: TRBV5-6
size: NA
J: TRBJ1-2
D: NA
DNA: TGTGCCAGCAGCCAGGAGGTACTCTCCTATGGCTACACCTTC
CDR3: CASSQEVLSYGYTF

V: TRBV9
size: NA
J: TRBJ2-5
D: TRBD2
DNA: TGTGCCAGCAGCGCGACTAGCGGGGGTACCCAGTACTTC
CDR3: CASSATSGGTQYF

V: TRBV9
size: NA
J: TRBJ2-2
D: NA
DNA: TGTGCCAGCAGCGTAAGGGGGGGCGCCACCGGGGAGCTGTTTTTT
CDR3: CASSVRGGATGELFF

V: TRBV28
size: NA
J: TRBJ2-2
D: TRBD1
DNA: TGTGCCAGCAGTTTAGTTGGCGACAGGGGGCAACCCGGGGAGCTGTTTTTT
CDR3: CASSLVGDRGQPGELFF

V: TRBV5-8
size: NA
J: TRBJ1-5
D: TRBD1
DNA: TGTGCCAGCAGCTCCGAGACAGGGGCGGGCAATCAGCCCCAGCATTTT
CDR3: CASSSETGAGNQPQHF

V: TRBV27
size: NA
J: TRBJ2-7
D: TRBD2
DNA: TGTGCCAGCAGGGAGGGGACTAGCGCTCGCTACGAGCAGTACTTC
CDR3: CASREGTSARYEQYF

V: TRBV27
size: few
J: TRBJ2-7
D: NA
DNA: TGTGCCAGCAGTTTTTCCGGTGCCTCCTACGAGCAGTACTTC
CDR3: CASSFSGASYEQYF

V: TRBV18
size: NA
J: TRBJ2-5
D: TRBD1
DNA: TGTGCCAGCGGACAGGGGTTCCAAGAGACCCAGTACTTC
CDR3: CASGQGFQETQYF

V: TRBV7-8
size: NA
J: TRBJ2-1
D: TRBD2
DNA: TGTGCCAGCAGCTTATCTAGCGGAAACAATGAGCAGTTCTTC
CDR3: CASSLSSGNNEQFF

V: TRBV28
size: NA
J: TRBJ1-1
D: NA
DNA: TGTGCCAGCAGTCCGGACACGCGGACTGAAGCTTTCTTT
CDR3: CASSPDTRTEAFF

V: TRBV7-2
size: NA
J: TRBJ1-2
D: NA
DNA: TGTGCCAGCAGCTTGAGGGATTTGACTAGGAAGGGCTACACCTTC
CDR3: CASSLRDLTRKGYTF

V: TRBV10-3
size: NA
J: TRBJ1-3
D: NA
DNA: TGTGCCATTTCAGGGGGAAACACCATATATTTT
CDR3: CAISGGNTIYF

V: TRBV20-1
size: NA
J: TRBJ2-7
D: TRBD1
DNA: TGCAGTGCAGACAGGGGGGGGGAGTACTTC
CDR3: CSADRGGEYF

V: TRBV4-2
size: NA
J: TRBJ2-3
D: NA
DNA: TGTGCCAGCAGCCAAATACCGACAGCCTCCATCGGTACGCAGTATTTT
CDR3: CASSQIPTASIGTQYF

V: TRBV7-9
size: NA
J: TRBJ2-2
D: NA
DNA: TGTTCCAGCAGCTTAGGGGACTCAGGGGAGCTGTTTTTT
CDR3: CSSSLGDSGELFF

V: TRBV10-3
size: NA
J: TRBJ2-2
D: NA
DNA: TGTGCCATCAGTGAGTCGGTAGGGGGGGGCGCGAACACCGGGGAGCTGTTTTTT
CDR3: CAISESVGGGANTGELFF

V: TRBV7-6
size: NA
J: TRBJ1-3
D: NA
DNA: TGTGCCAGCAGCATGAGAGGTGGAAACACCATATATTTT
CDR3: CASSMRGGNTIYF

V: TRBV6-5
size: NA
J: TRBJ2-7
D: TRBD1
DNA: TGTGCCAGCAGTTACTCTTACAGGGGCGACTACGAGCAGTACTTC
CDR3: CASSYSYRGDYEQYF

V: TRBV9
size: NA
J: TRBJ1-1
D: NA
DNA: TGTGCCAGCAGCGTACGTGCGGGGCTGAACACTGAAGCTTTCTTT
CDR3: CASSVRAGLNTEAFF

V: TRBV6-1
size: few
J: TRBJ1-5
D: NA
DNA: TGTGCCAGCAGTGGTGAAAGAGATCAGCCCCAGCATTTT
CDR3: CASSGERDQPQHF

V: TRBV18
size: NA
J: TRBJ2-7
D: NA
DNA: TGTGCCAGCTCACCAGGTCAGGGGACGCCCTACGAGCAGTACTTC
CDR3: CASSPGQGTPYEQYF

V: TRBV11-2
size: NA
J: TRBJ2-7
D: TRBD1
DNA: TGTGCCAGCAGCTTAGGACAGGGGGCCTACGAGCAGTACTTC
CDR3: CASSLGQGAYEQYF

V: TRBV19
size: NA
J: TRBJ1-5
D: NA
DNA: TGTGCCAGTAGCCTTATTGGCCTTAGCGGAGGGAGTAATCAGCCCCAGCATTTT
CDR3: CASSLIGLSGGSNQPQHF

V: TRBV9
size: NA
J: TRBJ2-5
D: TRBD2
DNA: TGTGCCAGCAGCCCGAGAAAGGCGACTAGCGGGGGCCAAGAGACCCAGTACTTC
CDR3: CASSPRKATSGGQETQYF